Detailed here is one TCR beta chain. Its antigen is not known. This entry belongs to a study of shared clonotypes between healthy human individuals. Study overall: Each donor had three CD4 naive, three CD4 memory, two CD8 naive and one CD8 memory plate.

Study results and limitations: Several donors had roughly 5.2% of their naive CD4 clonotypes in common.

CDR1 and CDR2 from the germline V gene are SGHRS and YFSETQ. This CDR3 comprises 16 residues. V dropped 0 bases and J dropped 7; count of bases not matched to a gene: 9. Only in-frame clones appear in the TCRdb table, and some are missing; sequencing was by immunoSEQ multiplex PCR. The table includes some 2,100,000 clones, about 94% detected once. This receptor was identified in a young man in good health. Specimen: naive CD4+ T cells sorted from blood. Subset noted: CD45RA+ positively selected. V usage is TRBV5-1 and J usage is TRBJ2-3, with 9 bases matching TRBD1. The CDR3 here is CASSLGVTGGTHTQYF. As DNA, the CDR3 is TGCGCCAGCAGCTTGGGAGTGACAGGGGGGACGCATACGCAGTATTTT.